This T cell receptor beta chain was sequenced during a study of T cells in localized non-small cell lung cancer (dated by TCRdb to 2019 to 2021). Study-wide context: The study analyzed T cell repertoires of hundreds of early-stage NSCLC patients, comparing tumors and uninvolved tumor-adjacent lungs. The cohort consisted of 200 to 250 treatment-naive NSCLC patients whose localized lung tumors had been resected. The mean age of the NSCLC patients was under 70 years, with approximately 130 men and nearly 110 women. Results the study describes overall, beyond this receptor: Uninvolved tumor-adjacent lung showed the highest T cell clonality, higher than tumor, which suggests more focused antigenic responses in the adjacent lung. Higher blood T cell density associated with longer overall survival, while higher adjacent-lung clonality associated with shorter survival. Because multi-region tumor sequencing was not done, intratumor heterogeneity could not be ruled out. Because the study design was exploratory, TCR variables were selected using unadjusted p-values without false-discovery rate correction. A median of roughly 56 of the top 100 tumor clones were detected in paired uninvolved adjacent lung, and approximately 28 of these tumor clones were also found among the top 100 clones of the paired uninvolved adjacent lung.

Points on this clone: Its antigen remains unidentified. There are no base qualities to consult, and no much larger clone falls within one base.

At diagnosis, tumor, uninvolved tumor-adjacent lung and peripheral blood were collected and then preserved as a mix of FFPE and fresh-frozen material. For TCR repertoire profiling, the blood samples were analyzed as peripheral blood mononuclear cells. Its CDR3 holds 20 amino acids, cysteine through phenylalanine. The CDR3 DNA has 60 bases and is translated from base 1. CDR1 SGDLS and CDR2 YYNGEE are derived from the germline V gene. Trimming leaves V shorter by 2 bases and J shorter by 4 bases, with the junction holding 18 bases beyond the gene matches. TCR beta CDR3 regions were sequenced from DNA using the immunoSEQ Assay. From the authors' description of their analysis: T cell density was computed as TCR beta template counts normalized to usable DNA estimated by amplifying housekeeping genes. The preseqR package was used to estimate richness by extrapolating to 400,000 templates for PBMC samples and to 120,000 templates for tissue samples. Clonality was taken to be one minus Pielou's evenness. Tissue-enriched TCRs were identified by differential abundance testing using productive amino-acid clonotypes, minimum total count 5 and alpha 0.1. The Jaccard Index and the Morisita Overlap Index were used to quantify repertoire overlap between compartments. TCR beta CDR3s were clustered by GLIPH together with public tetramer-defined viral CDR3s, and at least three viral sequences plus V-gene enrichment were required for viral motifs. The table comes from immuneACCESS by way of TCRdb, which keeps in-frame sequences with V and J called. Part of the clones is missing from these tables; in studies checked, under half for an unresolved V gene and the rest for unknown reasons. V, J and clone size are taken as reported in that table, and D and trimming were inferred from the DNA itself. The sample has 55,000 to 75,000 clones on record, 86% of them singletons. The ten most abundant clones make up less than 25% of the sample.

Sequences were derived from peripheral blood, sampled before any cancer treatment. This TCR came from a male donor at least 60 years old with stage III squamous cell lung carcinoma. The chain couples TRBV9 to TRBJ2-1; 10 bases in the junction line up with TRBD2. The CDR3 sequence is CASSVMGLAIATHLYNEQFF. The sequence in DNA is TGTGCCAGCAGCGTCATGGGACTAGCGATCGCCACCCATCTTTACAATGAGCAGTTCTTC.